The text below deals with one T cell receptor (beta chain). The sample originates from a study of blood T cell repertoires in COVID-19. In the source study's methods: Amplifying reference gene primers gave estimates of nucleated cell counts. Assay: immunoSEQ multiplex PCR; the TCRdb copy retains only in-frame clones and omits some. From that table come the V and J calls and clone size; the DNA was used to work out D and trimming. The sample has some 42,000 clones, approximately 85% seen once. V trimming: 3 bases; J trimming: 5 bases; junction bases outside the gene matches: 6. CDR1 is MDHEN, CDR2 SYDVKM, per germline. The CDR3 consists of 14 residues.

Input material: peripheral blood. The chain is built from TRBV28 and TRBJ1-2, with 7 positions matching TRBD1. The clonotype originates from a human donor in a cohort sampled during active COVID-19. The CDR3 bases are TGTGCCAGCAGTTTCCCGGACAGGAGATATGGCTACACCTTC. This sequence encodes CASSFPDRRYGYTF.